This TCR beta chain stems from a study of Graves' ophthalmopathy and Graves' hyperthyroidism. Amplifying from RNA transcripts, the study obtained TCR beta CDR3 regions. Second-round multiplex PCR came after first-round RT-PCR with HTBI primers. TCRdb used MiXCR to reprocess the multiplex PCR reads, holding one entry per CDR3 protein. The sample gives 200,000 to 250,000 distinct CDR3 sequences, about 22% of which show up once; approximately 40% is in the top ten. V was trimmed by 10 bases and J by 7 bases, leaving 16 bases between them. The CDR3 is made up of 12 amino acids. The sequenced material came from peripheral blood. The gene calls are TRBV12-3 or TRBV12-4 and TRBJ1-2; possible D gene TRBD1, 6 bases. The sequence was obtained from a woman between 50 and 59 years old with Graves' ophthalmopathy. CDR3 DNA: TGTGCCATCCTAACGCAGGGGAGTGGCTACACCTTC. Its protein product is CAILTQGSGYTF.